This T cell receptor (beta chain) was obtained from a study of blood T cell repertoires in COVID-19. Study as a whole: PBMCs, B-cell-depleted T cells, or T cells provided the cDNA or gDNA that made up the material.

Enrolment of Seattle patients took place during active infection, and they were followed longitudinally. Study processing details: The assay estimated nucleated cells by amplifying reference gene primers. Some clones are missing from TCRdb's copy, which holds only in-frame ones; the method was immunoSEQ multiplex PCR. V, J and clone size were drawn from that table, and D and trimming were deduced from the DNA. The profile shows 390,000 or so clones, around 87% of them singletons. This TCR was sampled from a woman in her 30s with COVID-19, enrolled during active disease. The specimen was peripheral blood.

The CDR3 DNA is TGCGCCAGCAGCCAAGATGACGGGACAGAGAACACTGAAGCTTTCTTT. Translation: CASSQDDGTENTEAFF. J is TRBJ1-1 and V is TRBV4-3; TRBD1 agrees at 7 bases. In germline, CDR1 is LGHNA, CDR2 YSLEER. V was clipped by 0 bases and J by 1 base; unmatched bases: 5. The CDR3 totals 16 residues.